The T cell receptor (beta chain) described here comes from a study of T cell repertoires in cytomegalovirus infection. Study context: A matching HLA type, together with CMV infection, was signaled by public TCR beta signatures. Study-wide findings and caveats: Across the ex vivo response, the dominant clonotypes were HLA-C-restricted CMV-specific TCR beta clonotypes.

This clonotype was seen at least ten times. Its target is not known. The length of the CDR3 is 12 residues. CDR1 MRHNA and CDR2 SNTAGT come from the germline V gene. V lost 2 bases and J 5 bases, leaving 3 bases between the germline ends. TCRdb re-derived calls from the reads in MiXCR, one entry per CDR3 protein. Among about 76,000 distinct CDR3 sequences listed, 3.5% to 4.5% were seen once. The chain uses TRBV6-4 and TRBJ2-2; D is unresolved. This receptor was taken from a human donor in good health (CMV status not recorded). Some clones in this sample may be carry-over from other donors' samples. The sample consisted of PBMCs. The CDR3 loop reads CASSDRTGELFF. As DNA, the CDR3 is TGTGCCAGCAGTGACCGAACCGGGGAGCTGTTTTTT.